A single sample gave rise to the 3 T cell receptor beta chains below, sequenced in a study of regulatory T cells in long-lasting Graves disease (dated by TCRdb to the early 2020s). The time point label on this specimen signifies: persistent/refractory GD, antithyroid drugs over 5 years with positive TRAb. For both TCR sequencing and RNA sequencing, RNA was extracted from PBMCs using TRIzol. To prepare the library, multiplex PCR was applied. The instrument given in TCRdb is Illumina HiSeq 4000. CDR3 regions were amplified by Arm-PCR with iRepertoire HTBI primers to construct TCR beta libraries. TCRdb cleaned the public reads at Q25 with fastp, built clones with MiXCR and kept in-frame beta chains. Each record represents a unique CDR3 protein, reported with the most common genes and DNA among its rows. Present in this sample are almost 350,000 distinct CDR3 sequences, around 20% of which were seen just once. Roughly 29% of the sample goes to the ten largest clones.

The source was peripheral blood mononuclear cells (PBMCs), collected when the disease was refractory, from a patient treated with antithyroid drugs. The origin of the receptors is a female donor with Graves disease.

This clonotype was picked up many times. This chain joins TRBV2 and TRBJ1-6; TRBD1 might be the D (5 bases). The V end lost 4 bases, the J end lost 7 bases, and 14 bases lay between the germline ends. The length of the CDR3 is 15 residues. Per germline, CDR1 SNHLY and CDR2 FYNNEI. The CDR3 reads CASSAFQGWNSPLHF. CDR3 coding DNA: TGTGCCAGCAGTGCGTTTCAGGGATGGAATTCACCCCTCCACTTT.

This CDR3 reads CASSSLGQANYGYTF. The CDR3 nucleotides read TGTGCCAGCAGTTCCCTTGGTCAGGCTAACTATGGCTACACCTTC. The rearrangement joins TRBV6-5 to TRBJ1-2; D unresolved. Trimming shortened V by 4 bases and J by 0 bases, and 12 bases separated the two germline ends. This CDR3 has 15 residues. The germline gives CDR1 MNHEY, CDR2 SVGAGI.

This clonotype came up many times. The chain combines TRBV12-3 or TRBV12-4 with TRBJ2-7; D might be TRBD1 (6 bases). The CDR3 runs 13 residues. V gave up 6 bases and J gave up 7 bases, with 16 bases separating them. The CDR3 DNA is TGTGCCAGCAGAGACACAGGGTCCCGGGAGCAGTACTTC. Its protein product is CASRDTGSREQYF.